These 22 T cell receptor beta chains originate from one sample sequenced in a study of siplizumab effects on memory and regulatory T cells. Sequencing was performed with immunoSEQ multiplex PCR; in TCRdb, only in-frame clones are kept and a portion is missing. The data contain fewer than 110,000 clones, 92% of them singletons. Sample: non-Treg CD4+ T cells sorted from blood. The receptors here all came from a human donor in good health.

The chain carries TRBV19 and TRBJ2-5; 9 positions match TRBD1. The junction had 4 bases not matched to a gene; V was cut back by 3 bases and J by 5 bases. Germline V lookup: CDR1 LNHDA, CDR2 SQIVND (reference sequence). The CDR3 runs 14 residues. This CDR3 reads CASSMTGGPETQYF. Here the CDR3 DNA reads TGTGCCAGTAGTATGACAGGGGGACCGGAGACCCAGTACTTC. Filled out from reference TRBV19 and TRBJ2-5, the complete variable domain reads DGGITQSPKYLFRKEGQNVTLSCEQNLNHDAMYWYRQDPGQGLRLIYYSQIVNDFQKGDIAEGYSVSREKKESFPLTVTSAQKNPTAFYLCASSMTGGPETQYFGPGTRLLVL.

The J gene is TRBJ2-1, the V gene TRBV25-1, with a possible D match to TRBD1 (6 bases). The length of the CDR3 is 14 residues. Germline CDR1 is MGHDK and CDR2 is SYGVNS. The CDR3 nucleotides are TGTGCTAGTATAGGGGGACCAACCTACAATGAGCAGTTCTTC. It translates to CASIGGPTYNEQFF.

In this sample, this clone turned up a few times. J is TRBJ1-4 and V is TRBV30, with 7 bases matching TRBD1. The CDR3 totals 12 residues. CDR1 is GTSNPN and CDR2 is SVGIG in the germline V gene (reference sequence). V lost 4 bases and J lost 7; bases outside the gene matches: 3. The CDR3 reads CAWKGAGEKLFF. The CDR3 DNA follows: TGTGCCTGGAAGGGGGCAGGTGAAAAACTGTTTTTT.

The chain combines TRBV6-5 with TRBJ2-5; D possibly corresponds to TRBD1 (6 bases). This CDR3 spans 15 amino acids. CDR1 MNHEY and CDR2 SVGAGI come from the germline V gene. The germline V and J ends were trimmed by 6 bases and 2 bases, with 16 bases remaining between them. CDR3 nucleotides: TGTGCCAGCAGCCCGGGACAAGGAGGTCAAGAGACCCAGTACTTC. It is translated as CASSPGQGGQETQYF.

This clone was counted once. CDR3 coding DNA: TGCGCCAGCAGCTTGGGGACCGATACCTACGAGCAGTACTTC. Translated: CASSLGTDTYEQYF. The V gene is TRBV5-1, the J gene TRBJ2-7; D remains unclear. The V gene's germline CDR1 is SGHRS and CDR2 YFSETQ. The V end was cut by 0 bases, the J end by 2 bases, with 9 bases between. The CDR3 is made up of 14 amino acids. Drawing the rest from reference TRBV5-1 and TRBJ2-7, the complete variable domain is KAGVTQTPRYLIKTRGQQVTLSCSPISGHRSVSWYQQTPGQGLQFLFEYFSETQRNKGNFPGRFSGRQFSNSRSEMNVSTLELGDSALYLCASSLGTDTYEQYFGPGTRLTVT.

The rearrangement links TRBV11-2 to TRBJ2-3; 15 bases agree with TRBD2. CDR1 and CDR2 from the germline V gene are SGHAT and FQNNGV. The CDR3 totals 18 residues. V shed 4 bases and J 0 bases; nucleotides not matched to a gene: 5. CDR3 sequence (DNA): TGTGCCAGCAGCTCAGGACTAGCGGGAGGGCTTAGCACAGATACGCAGTATTTT. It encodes CASSSGLAGGLSTDTQYF.

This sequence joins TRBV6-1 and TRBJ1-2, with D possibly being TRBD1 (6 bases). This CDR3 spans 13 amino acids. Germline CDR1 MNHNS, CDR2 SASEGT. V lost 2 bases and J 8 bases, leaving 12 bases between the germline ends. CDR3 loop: CASSERQGRGYTF. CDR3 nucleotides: TGTGCCAGCAGTGAAAGGCAGGGGCGAGGCTACACCTTC.

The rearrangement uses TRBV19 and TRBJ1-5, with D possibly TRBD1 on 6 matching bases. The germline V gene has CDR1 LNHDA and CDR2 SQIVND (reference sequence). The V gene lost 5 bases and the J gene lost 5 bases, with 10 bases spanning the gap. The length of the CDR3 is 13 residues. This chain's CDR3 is CASSRQGYQPQHF. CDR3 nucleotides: TGTGCCAGTAGTCGCCAGGGGTATCAGCCCCAGCATTTT.

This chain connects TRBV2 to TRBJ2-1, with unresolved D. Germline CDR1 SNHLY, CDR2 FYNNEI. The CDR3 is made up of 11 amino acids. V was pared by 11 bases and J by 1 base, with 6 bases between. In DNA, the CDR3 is TGTGCCCTCGGGTCCTACAATGAGCAGTTCTTC. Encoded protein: CALGSYNEQFF.

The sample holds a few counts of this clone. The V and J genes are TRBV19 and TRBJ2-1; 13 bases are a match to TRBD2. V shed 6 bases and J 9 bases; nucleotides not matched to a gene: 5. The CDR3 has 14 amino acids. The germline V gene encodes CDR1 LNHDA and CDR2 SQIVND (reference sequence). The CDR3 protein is CASSGLAGASEQFF. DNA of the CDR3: TGTGCCAGTAGCGGACTAGCGGGAGCTAGTGAGCAGTTCTTC.

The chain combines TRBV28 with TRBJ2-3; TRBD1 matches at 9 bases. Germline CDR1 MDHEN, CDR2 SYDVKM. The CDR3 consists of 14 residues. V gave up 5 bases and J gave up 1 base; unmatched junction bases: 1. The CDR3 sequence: CASSRDRGTDTQYF. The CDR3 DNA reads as TGTGCCAGCAGTCGGGACAGGGGCACAGATACGCAGTATTTT.

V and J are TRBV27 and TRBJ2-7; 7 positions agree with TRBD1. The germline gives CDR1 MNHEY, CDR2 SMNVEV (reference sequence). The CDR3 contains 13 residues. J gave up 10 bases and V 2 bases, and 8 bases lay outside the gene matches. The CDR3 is CASSLLGQGVQYF. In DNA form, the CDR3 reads TGTGCCAGCAGTTTACTTGGGCAGGGGGTACAGTACTTC.

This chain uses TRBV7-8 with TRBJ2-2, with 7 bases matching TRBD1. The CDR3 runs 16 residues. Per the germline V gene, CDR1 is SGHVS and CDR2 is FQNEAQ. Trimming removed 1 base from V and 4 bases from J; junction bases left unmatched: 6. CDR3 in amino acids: CASSLGGGAFTGELFF. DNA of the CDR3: TGTGCCAGCAGCTTAGGAGGGGGCGCATTCACCGGGGAGCTGTTTTTT.

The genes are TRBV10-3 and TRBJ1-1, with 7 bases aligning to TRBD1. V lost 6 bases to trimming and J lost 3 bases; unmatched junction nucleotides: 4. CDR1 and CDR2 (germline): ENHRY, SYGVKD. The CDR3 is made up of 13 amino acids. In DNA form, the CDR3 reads TGTGCCATCAGCAAAACAGGGGACACTGAAGCTTTCTTT. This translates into CAISKTGDTEAFF.

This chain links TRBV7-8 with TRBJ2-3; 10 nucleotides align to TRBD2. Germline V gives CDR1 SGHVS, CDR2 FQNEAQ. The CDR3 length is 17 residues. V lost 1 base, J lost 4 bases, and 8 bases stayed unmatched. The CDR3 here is CASSLVASGRVADTQYF. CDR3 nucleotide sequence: TGTGCCAGCAGCTTAGTGGCTAGCGGGAGAGTCGCAGATACGCAGTATTTT. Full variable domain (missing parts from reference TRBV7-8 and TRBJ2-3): GAGVSQSPRYKVAKRGQDVALRCDPISGHVSLFWYQQALGQGPEFLTYFQNEAQLDKSGLPSDRFFAERPEGSVSTLKIQRTQQEDSAVYLCASSLVASGRVADTQYFGPGTRLTVL.

Here the CDR3 reads CASSQVYGQGTQYF. For the CDR3, the DNA is TGCGCCAGCAGCCAAGTTTACGGACAGGGTACGCAGTATTTT. This sequence joins TRBV4-1 and TRBJ2-3, with 8 bases matching TRBD1. This CDR3 has 14 residues. V shed 1 base and J 8 bases; nucleotides not matched to a gene: 5. From germline, CDR1 is MGHRA and CDR2 YSYEKL.

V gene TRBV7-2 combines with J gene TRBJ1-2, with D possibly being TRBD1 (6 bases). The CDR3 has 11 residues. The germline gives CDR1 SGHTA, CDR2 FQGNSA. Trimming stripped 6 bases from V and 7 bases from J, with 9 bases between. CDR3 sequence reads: CASREGVGYTF. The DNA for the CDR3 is TGTGCCAGCAGGGAGGGGGTTGGCTACACCTTC.

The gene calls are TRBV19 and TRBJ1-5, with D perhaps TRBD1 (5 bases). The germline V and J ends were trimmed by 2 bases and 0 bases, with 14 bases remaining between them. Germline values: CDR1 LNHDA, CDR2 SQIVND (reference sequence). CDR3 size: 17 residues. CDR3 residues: CASSISGYRISNQPQHF. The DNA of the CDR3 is TGTGCCAGTAGTATATCTGGATACAGGATTAGCAATCAGCCCCAGCATTTT.

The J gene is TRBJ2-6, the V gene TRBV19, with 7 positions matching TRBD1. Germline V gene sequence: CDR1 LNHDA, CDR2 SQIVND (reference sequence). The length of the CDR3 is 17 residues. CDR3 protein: CATHTGALTAGANVLTF. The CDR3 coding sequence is TGTGCAACCCATACAGGGGCGCTAACTGCTGGGGCCAACGTCCTGACTTTC.

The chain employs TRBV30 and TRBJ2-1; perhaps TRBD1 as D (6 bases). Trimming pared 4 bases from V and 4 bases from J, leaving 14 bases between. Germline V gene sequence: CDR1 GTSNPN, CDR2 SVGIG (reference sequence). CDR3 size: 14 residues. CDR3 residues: CAWTLGAGYNEQFF. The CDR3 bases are TGTGCCTGGACTTTGGGGGCAGGGTACAATGAGCAGTTCTTC.

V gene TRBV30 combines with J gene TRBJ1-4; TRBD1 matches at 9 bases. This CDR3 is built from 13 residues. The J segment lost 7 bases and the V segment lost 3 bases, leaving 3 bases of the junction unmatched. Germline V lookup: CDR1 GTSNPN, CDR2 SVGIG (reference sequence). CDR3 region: CAWRTGGGEKLFF. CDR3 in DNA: TGTGCCTGGAGGACAGGGGGAGGTGAAAAACTGTTTTTT.

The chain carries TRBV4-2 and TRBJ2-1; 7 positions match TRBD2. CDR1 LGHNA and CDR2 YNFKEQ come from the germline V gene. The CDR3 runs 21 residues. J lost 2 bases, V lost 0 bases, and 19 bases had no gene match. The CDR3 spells CASSQDIGGGSAGATYNEQFF. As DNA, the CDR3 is TGTGCCAGCAGCCAAGACATCGGTGGGGGGTCGGCGGGAGCAACCTACAATGAGCAGTTCTTC.